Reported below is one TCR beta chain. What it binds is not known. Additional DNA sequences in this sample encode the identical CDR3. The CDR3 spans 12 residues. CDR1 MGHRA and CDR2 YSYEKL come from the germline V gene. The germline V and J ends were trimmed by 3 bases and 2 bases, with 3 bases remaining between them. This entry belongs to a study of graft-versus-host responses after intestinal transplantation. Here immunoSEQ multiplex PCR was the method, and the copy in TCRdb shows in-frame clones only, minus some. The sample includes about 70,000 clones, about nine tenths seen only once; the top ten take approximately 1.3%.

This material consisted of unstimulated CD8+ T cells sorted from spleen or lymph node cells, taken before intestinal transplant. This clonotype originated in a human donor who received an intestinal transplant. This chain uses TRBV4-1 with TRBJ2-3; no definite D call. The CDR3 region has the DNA TGCGCCAGCAGCCAGGCCACAGATACGCAGTATTTT. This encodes CASSQATDTQYF.